The 32 T cell receptor beta chains below were found in one sample sequenced in a study of CD8+ T cells in alopecia areata. This sample's treatment: oral pan-JAK inhibitor, 5-10 mg twice daily. It was cDNA, reverse transcribed from extracted RNA, that served as the sequencing template. Clones were read by immunoSEQ multiplex PCR, and TCRdb kept only the in-frame ones, dropping some. The sample yields under 300,000 clones, around 64% seen once. The source was CD4+ T cells sorted from blood, collected at week 52, from a patient treated with tofacitinib. The receptors were gathered from a human donor with alopecia areata.

The chain has TRBV13 and TRBJ2-4; 10 bases are a match to TRBD2. Germline trimming cut 4 bases from V and 6 bases from J; bases unmatched to any gene: 12. Per the germline V gene, CDR1 is PRHDT and CDR2 is FYEKMQ (reference sequence). The length of the CDR3 is 17 residues. CDR3 DNA: TGTGCCAGCAGCTCCAGCGGGGCTAGCGGGGGCCTAAACATTCAGTACTTC. The encoded protein is CASSSSGASGGLNIQYF.

In DNA, the CDR3 is TGCAGCCTCAGGGGGTCCCCGGTCAATGAGCAGTTCTTC. Its protein is CSLRGSPVNEQFF. This chain links TRBV29-1 with TRBJ2-1; the match to TRBD1 covers 7 bases. The germline CDR1 and CDR2 sequences are SQVTM and ANQGSEA. There are 13 residues in the CDR3. V dropped 8 bases and J dropped 6; count of bases not matched to a gene: 10.

This sequence joins TRBV30 and TRBJ2-4; 8 positions agree with TRBD1. CDR1 GTSNPN and CDR2 SVGIG come from the germline V gene (reference sequence). V shed 2 bases, J shed 7 bases, and the junction held 4 bases outside the gene matches. CDR3 length: 13 amino acids. The CDR3 spells CAWSLQGVNIQYF. DNA for the CDR3: TGTGCCTGGAGTTTACAGGGGGTTAACATTCAGTACTTC. The whole variable domain, filled in from reference TRBV30 and TRBJ2-4, reads SQTIHQWPATLVQPVGSPLSLECTVEGTSNPNLYWYRQAAGRGLQLLFYSVGIGQISSEVPQNLSASRPQDRQFILSSKKLLLSDSGFYLCAWSLQGVNIQYFGAGTRLSVL.

The rearrangement joins TRBV5-1 to TRBJ2-4, with a weak D call TRBD2 (5 bases). Germline-derived CDR1 and CDR2 are SGHRS and YFSETQ. The CDR3 length is 15 residues. Trimming pared 4 bases from V and 7 bases from J, leaving 18 bases between. CDR3 in amino acids: CASSRPGERPNIQYF. The CDR3 nucleotides are TGCGCCAGCAGCCGGCCCGGGGAACGACCCAACATTCAGTACTTC.

The sample holds a few counts of this clone. This CDR3 is also generated by other DNA sequences in the sample. The V call is TRBV6-6, the J call TRBJ1-1; D gene unclear. Germline V lookup: CDR1 MNHNY, CDR2 SVGAGI (reference sequence). CDR3 length: 13 residues. Trimming removed 6 bases from V and 1 base from J, with 9 bases in between. The CDR3 reads CASSADGNTEAFF. The CDR3 nucleotides read TGTGCCAGCAGCGCCGACGGGAACACTGAAGCTTTCTTT.

The CDR3 region has the DNA TGTGCCACCAGCAGAGGGGGGACAGGGGTTGGCTACACCTTC. This codes for CATSRGGTGVGYTF. The genes are TRBV15 and TRBJ1-2; 10 bases line up with TRBD1. Germline V CDR1 and CDR2: LNHNV, YYDKDF (reference sequence). After removal of 1 base from V and 7 bases from J, the junction contained 3 bases not matched to a gene. CDR3 length equals 14 residues.

This chain connects TRBV7-2 to TRBJ1-2; a possible D gene is TRBD1 (6 bases). CDR3 length: 15 residues. V dropped 3 bases and J dropped 4 bases, with 15 bases sitting between them. Germline-derived CDR1 and CDR2 are SGHTA and FQGNSA. The CDR3 DNA sequence: TGTGCCAGCAGCTTTCCTGGGGGCGCGTTCTATGGCTACACCTTC. Translated: CASSFPGGAFYGYTF.

The V gene is TRBV5-6, the J gene TRBJ1-5, with D hard to call. The CDR3 loop spans 15 amino acids. V was clipped by 2 bases and J by 9 bases, with 18 bases between them. Germline V gives CDR1 SGHDT, CDR2 YYEEEE. Here the CDR3 reads CASSFRAVQSGPQHF. CDR3 nucleotides: TGTGCCAGCAGCTTTAGAGCGGTACAAAGTGGGCCCCAGCATTTT.

A single count supports this clone. CDR3 amino acids: CASASQGYEQYF. The CDR3 DNA is TGCGCCAGCGCTTCCCAGGGCTACGAGCAGTACTTC. This chain joins TRBV5-1 and TRBJ2-7; D is possibly TRBD1 (5 bases). This CDR3 spans 12 amino acids. Per the germline V gene, CDR1 is SGHRS and CDR2 is YFSETQ. V lost 7 bases, J lost 3 bases, and 11 bases lay in between.

The chain is built from TRBV18 and TRBJ1-2, with TRBD1 identical over 8 bases. This CDR3 has 14 residues. In germline, CDR1 is KGHSH, CDR2 LQKENI. The trim removed 6 bases at V and 1 base at J, leaving 4 bases unmatched. CDR3 sequence: CASSPDRGNYGYTF. DNA of the CDR3: TGTGCCAGCTCCCCCGACAGGGGTAACTATGGCTACACCTTC.

The CDR3 region has the DNA TGTGCCAGCAGCTTAACAGGGTGGTTGAACACCGGGGAGCTGTTTTTT. It specifies CASSLTGWLNTGELFF. This chain connects TRBV5-6 to TRBJ2-2; D might be TRBD1 (6 bases). This CDR3 spans 16 amino acids. Germline V gene sequence: CDR1 SGHDT, CDR2 YYEEEE. With 2 bases removed from V and 1 base from J, the gap between germline ends came to 12 bases.

As for this clone: This sample also contains other DNA sequences that code for the same CDR3. The CDR3 loop reads CAWSGGETQYF. DNA of the CDR3: TGTGCCTGGAGTGGTGGTGAGACCCAGTACTTC. The chain couples TRBV30 to TRBJ2-5, with no clear D. Germline values: CDR1 GTSNPN, CDR2 SVGIG (reference sequence). Trimming removed 1 base from V and 5 bases from J, with 5 bases in between. The CDR3 sequence is 11 residues long.

This clone was observed a single time. In nucleotides, the CDR3 is TGTGCCAGCAGTGAAAGGGACGGAGAAAATTCACCCCTCCACTTT. It specifies CASSERDGENSPLHF. The chain is built from TRBV2 and TRBJ1-6; perhaps TRBD1 as D (5 bases). Trimming left V 2 bases short and J 7 bases short, with 12 bases between. The CDR3 has 15 amino acids. The germline gives CDR1 SNHLY, CDR2 FYNNEI.

This chain connects TRBV7-8 to TRBJ2-5; 11 positions match TRBD1. The CDR3 loop spans 16 amino acids. V lost 5 bases, J lost 3 bases, and 8 bases stayed unmatched. Germline V gives CDR1 SGHVS, CDR2 FQNEAQ. CDR3 nucleotide sequence: TGTGCCAGCAGCCCGCGGACAGGGGGCTCGGAAGAGACCCAGTACTTC. It is translated as CASSPRTGGSEETQYF.

This clone was seen more than once but under ten times. The chain employs TRBV19 and TRBJ2-6; D is perhaps TRBD1 (5 bases). The CDR3 runs 17 residues. V was clipped by 1 base and J by 3 bases, with 13 bases between them. The germline gives CDR1 LNHDA, CDR2 SQIVND (reference sequence). CDR3 residues: CASSIAQAGLGANVLTF. The CDR3 DNA sequence: TGTGCCAGTAGTATAGCACAGGCTGGGCTTGGGGCCAACGTCCTGACTTTC.

The rearrangement links TRBV30 to TRBJ1-2; no clear D. Germline V gives CDR1 GTSNPN, CDR2 SVGIG (reference sequence). The CDR3 length is 12 residues. Deletions cut 0 bases from V and 5 bases from J, with 7 bases between. CDR3 DNA: TGTGCCTGGAGTGTAATGGAGTATGGCTACACCTTC. This codes for CAWSVMEYGYTF.

The rearrangement links TRBV4-1 to TRBJ1-1; TRBD1 aligns across 7 bases. CDR3 length equals 17 residues. Germline lookup yields CDR1 MGHRA and CDR2 YSYEKL. Trimming took 3 bases from V and 1 from J; bases not matched to a gene: 11. CDR3 sequence reads: CASSHPRGKGGNTEAFF. For the CDR3, the DNA is TGCGCCAGCAGCCACCCCAGGGGGAAGGGGGGGAACACTGAAGCTTTCTTT.

The J gene is TRBJ1-2, the V gene TRBV18; maybe TRBD1 (6 bases). The CDR3 has 13 residues. Trimming left V 4 bases short and J 8 bases short, with 14 bases between. The germline CDR1 and CDR2 sequences are KGHSH and LQKENI. The CDR3 sequence is CASSLWTERGYTF. CDR3 nucleotide sequence: TGTGCCAGCTCACTTTGGACAGAGAGGGGCTACACCTTC.

The J gene is TRBJ2-7, the V gene TRBV30, with 9 nucleotides matching TRBD1. V lost 2 bases and J lost 4; bases outside the gene matches: 6. This CDR3 has 14 residues. CDR1 is GTSNPN, CDR2 SVGIG, per germline (reference sequence). The CDR3 loop is CAWSKETGGYEQYF. As DNA, the CDR3 is TGTGCCTGGAGTAAGGAGACAGGGGGTTACGAGCAGTACTTC.

This rearrangement joins TRBV30 to TRBJ1-5, with 7 positions matching TRBD1. CDR3 length: 14 residues. The germline CDR1 and CDR2 sequences are GTSNPN and SVGIG (reference sequence). The ends lost 0 bases at V and 5 bases at J; junction bases unmatched: 4. As DNA, the CDR3 is TGTGCCTGGAGTGTACGCAGGGGGTATCAGCCCCAGCATTTT. Its translation: CAWSVRRGYQPQHF.

This rearrangement joins TRBV20-1 to TRBJ2-7, with 8 bases that match TRBD2. From germline, CDR1 is DFQATT and CDR2 SNEGSKA (reference sequence). The CDR3 covers 11 residues. The junction had 4 bases not matched to a gene; V was cut back by 8 bases and J by 4 bases. The CDR3: CSSGGVYEQYF. CDR3 nucleotide sequence: TGCAGTTCCGGGGGGGTTTACGAGCAGTACTTC.

This clone was seen more than once but under ten times. The rearrangement uses TRBV29-1 and TRBJ2-3; tentative D call: TRBD1 (5 bases). The CDR3 loop spans 15 amino acids. V dropped 4 bases and J dropped 4 bases, with 18 bases sitting between them. Germline CDR1 and CDR2: SQVTM and ANQGSEA. CDR3 bases: TGCAGCGTTGCGGCCGGGTCGGACAAGGCAGATACGCAGTATTTT. Protein sequence: CSVAAGSDKADTQYF.

The table lists this clone with a count of one. The chain recombines TRBV5-6 with TRBJ2-5; maybe TRBD1 (5 bases). The DNA end favors TRBJ2-7, so the J call may be wrong. The length of the CDR3 is 12 residues. The germline V gene has CDR1 SGHDT and CDR2 YYEEEE. CDR3 region: CASSATDYEQYF. The CDR3 bases are TGTGCCAGCAGCGCGACAGACTACGAGCAGTACTTC.

Written as DNA, the CDR3 is TGTGCCAGCAGCTTGCAGGGGGACTATGAAAAACTGTTTTTT. Its protein is CASSLQGDYEKLFF. This chain joins TRBV7-9 and TRBJ1-4; TRBD1 matches at 7 bases. Unmatched junction bases numbered 4, after V lost 3 bases and J lost 6 bases. The germline V gene has CDR1 SEHNR and CDR2 FQNEAQ (reference sequence). The CDR3 runs 14 residues.

V gene TRBV2 combines with J gene TRBJ2-4; no definite D call. V was clipped by 6 bases and J by 0 bases, with 12 bases between them. In germline, CDR1 is SNHLY, CDR2 FYNNEI. This CDR3 has 15 residues. The CDR3 region is CASRADTVAKNIQYF. CDR3 coding DNA: TGTGCCAGCAGAGCCGACACTGTAGCCAAAAACATTCAGTACTTC. Full variable domain (remainder filled in from reference TRBV2 and TRBJ2-4): EPEVTQTPSHQVTQMGQEVILRCVPISNHLYFYWYRQILGQKVEFLVSFYNNEISEKSEIFDDQFSVERPDGSNFTLKIRSTKLEDSAMYFCASRADTVAKNIQYFGAGTRLSVL.

The rearrangement uses TRBV30 and TRBJ2-1; D unclear. This CDR3 region has 13 residues. CDR1 and CDR2 (germline): GTSNPN, SVGIG (reference sequence). V lost 3 bases to trimming and J lost 1 base, with 7 bases between them. The CDR3 loop is CAWRKGSYNEQFF. CDR3 in DNA: TGTGCCTGGAGGAAAGGTTCCTACAATGAGCAGTTCTTC.

Concerning this clone: Other DNA sequences in this specimen translate into the identical CDR3. The rearrangement joins TRBV7-2 to TRBJ2-7, with D hard to call. Germline V gives CDR1 SGHTA, CDR2 FQGNSA. Trimming left V 4 bases short and J 1 base short, with 5 bases between. The CDR3 consists of 12 residues. CDR3 DNA sequence: TGTGCCAGCAGCTCCACATCCTACGAGCAGTACTTC. The encoded protein is CASSSTSYEQYF.

The gene calls are TRBV29-1 and TRBJ2-5; D remains unclear. The ends were cut back, 8 bases at V and 2 bases at J, with 6 bases in the middle. This CDR3 contains 10 residues. Germline V gene lookup returns CDR1 SQVTM and CDR2 ANQGSEA. DNA for the CDR3: TGCAGCTGTGGTCAAGAGACCCAGTACTTC. It specifies CSCGQETQYF.

This clone occurred a few times. V usage is TRBV5-6 and J usage is TRBJ2-1; 9 positions match TRBD1. CDR1 is SGHDT and CDR2 is YYEEEE in the germline V gene. The CDR3 is 14 residues long. With 2 bases clipped from V and 9 bases from J, the junction kept 6 bases outside the gene matches. In DNA, the CDR3 is TGTGCCAGCAGCTTAGGGGACAGGGCTTCTGAGCAGTTCTTC. It specifies CASSLGDRASEQFF.

The V and J genes are TRBV12-5 and TRBJ1-6; 7 bases align to TRBD1. This CDR3 is 15 amino acids long. In germline, CDR1 is LGHNT, CDR2 FRNRAP. V was clipped by 1 base and J by 11 bases; unmatched bases: 8. The CDR3: CASGLGQGVSPPLHF. CDR3 DNA: TGTGCTAGTGGTTTGGGACAGGGTGTTAGTCCACCCCTCCACTTT.

The chain links TRBV11-2 to TRBJ2-1; the D gene is possibly TRBD2 (5 bases). CDR3 length: 15 amino acids. Germline V lookup: CDR1 SGHAT, CDR2 FQNNGV. The germline V and J ends were trimmed by 1 base and 8 bases, with 15 bases remaining between them. The CDR3 spells CASSLGSGYIDEQFF. For the CDR3, the DNA is TGTGCCAGCAGCTTAGGAAGCGGCTACATCGATGAGCAGTTCTTC.

The V and J genes are TRBV5-4 and TRBJ2-1; 13 nucleotides align to TRBD2. The germline V gene has CDR1 SGHNT and CDR2 YYREEE (reference sequence). The junction had 5 bases not matched to a gene; V was cut back by 6 bases and J by 5 bases. This CDR3 is built from 15 residues. The CDR3 nucleotides read TGTGCCAGCACAACTAGCGGGGGGGCCGACAATGAGCAGTTCTTC. Translation: CASTTSGGADNEQFF.